Included here is one TCR beta chain sequence, with context. Here immunoSEQ multiplex PCR was the method, and the copy in TCRdb shows in-frame clones only, minus some. In the table there are 70,000 to 95,000 clones, about 95% of which are singletons. The source of the sample is a study of technical replicates of blood from several donors. The CDR3 sequence is 14 residues long. The V segment lost 4 bases and the J segment 4 bases; nucleotides outside the gene matches: 3. CDR1 is MNHEY and CDR2 is SVGAGI in the germline V gene. The sequence came from a human donor in good health. This chain uses TRBV6-5 with TRBJ2-2; 7 bases are shared with TRBD2. The specimen was T cells isolated from PBMCs. The CDR3 protein is CASSSPGGTGELFF. The CDR3, as DNA: TGTGCCAGCAGTTCACCGGGAGGCACCGGGGAGCTGTTTTTT.